The clone carrying this TCR beta chain was seen only a few times. Its antigen is undetermined. As for time point: pre-sensitization, week 0. Treatment in this sample: therapeutic diphenylcyclopropenone sensitization with weekly scalp DPC. Germline-derived CDR1 and CDR2 are SGHRS and YFSETQ. The CDR3 length is 17 residues. Deletions cut 4 bases from V and 1 base from J, with 21 bases between. Via MiXCR, TCRdb re-called the RACE reads, giving one row per CDR3 protein. The data show 250,000 or so distinct CDR3 sequences, just under 8% seen once. These data are taken from a study of human T cells and chemical hapten exposure. General study points: TCRs at a frequency above 1 in 1000 stayed unchanged with DPC sensitization.

This receptor was identified in a man between 18 and 35 years old with alopecia areata. Some clones in this sample may be carry-over from other donors' samples. The sequencing here drew on whole blood, taken in connection with sensitization to the hapten diphenylcyclopropenone (DPC). This chain connects TRBV5-1 to TRBJ2-7; weak D call: TRBD1 (5 bases). CDR3 DNA: TGCGCCAGCAGCCCTGCTTTAGGGGCCCTACTGTCCTACGAGCAGTACTTC. This translates into CASSPALGALLSYEQYF.